The next 19 T cell receptor beta chains were all read from a single sample in a study of Tregs in tolerant kidney transplant recipients. The nonmyeloablative bone marrow transplants came from related graft donors, with transient mixed chimerism. Method: immunoSEQ multiplex PCR; TCRdb's copy keeps in-frame clones and lacks some. The sample yields approximately 90,000 clones, 80% to 95% seen once. The source material was CD4+ T cells from blood (PBMCs), sampled 12 months after the transplant. Receptors were obtained from a human patient who received a combined kidney and bone marrow transplant. The graft donor may have given rise to some T cells.

This chain uses TRBV5-1 with TRBJ2-5; 8 bases align to TRBD2. With V trimmed by 5 bases and J by 3 bases, 0 bases remained unmatched. Germline-derived CDR1 and CDR2 are SGHRS and YFSETQ. The CDR3 is 12 amino acids. The DNA of the CDR3 is TGCGCCAGCAGAGCGGGGGAAGAGACCCAGTACTTC. This encodes CASRAGEETQYF.

The genes are TRBV7-2 and TRBJ2-7; TRBD2 aligns across 8 bases. The CDR3 length is 17 residues. J gave up 2 bases and V 2 bases, and 11 bases lay outside the gene matches. Germline assignment: CDR1 SGHTA and CDR2 FQGNSA. CDR3 nucleotides: TGTGCCAGCAGCTTAAAGAGCGGGGGCCGACCCGCCTACGAGCAGTACTTC. It is translated as CASSLKSGGRPAYEQYF. The complete variable domain, with remaining parts taken from reference TRBV7-2 and TRBJ2-7, reads GAGVSQSPSNKVTEKGKDVELRCDPISGHTALYWYRQSLGQGLEFLIYFQGNSAPDKSGLPSDRFSAERTGGSVSTLTIQRTQQEDSAVYLCASSLKSGGRPAYEQYFGPGTRLTVT.

V gene TRBV5-6 combines with J gene TRBJ2-5, with TRBD2 as a possible D gene (5 bases). Germline values: CDR1 SGHDT, CDR2 YYEEEE. V was clipped by 0 bases and J by 4 bases, with 13 bases between them. This CDR3 has 15 residues. CDR3 region: CASSLARGKRETQYF. The CDR3 nucleotides are TGTGCCAGCAGCTTGGCTAGAGGGAAGCGAGAGACCCAGTACTTC.

This clone was seen a handful of times. The chain joins TRBV28 to TRBJ1-3, with D perhaps matching TRBD1 (5 bases). The CDR3 spans 14 residues. Germline CDR1 and CDR2: MDHEN and SYDVKM. V was cut by 5 bases and J by 7 bases, with 15 bases left in between. CDR3 in amino acids: CASSRQRILNTIYF. CDR3 nucleotide sequence: TGTGCCAGCAGTCGACAGAGAATACTCAACACCATATATTTT.

This clone was seen a single time. The DNA for the CDR3 is TGTGCCAGCAGACCCAGGGGGAGTGGAAACACCATATATTTT. Protein product: CASRPRGSGNTIYF. The genes are TRBV4-2 and TRBJ1-3; 7 bases align to TRBD1. The CDR3 has 14 residues. The V and J ends lost 6 bases and 3 bases, in that order; junction bases with no gene match: 5. Germline loops: CDR1 LGHNA, CDR2 YNFKEQ.

The chain links TRBV6-5 to TRBJ2-3; tentatively, D is TRBD2 (5 bases). Germline CDR1 reads MNHEY; CDR2 reads SVGAGI. V was pared by 0 bases and J by 6 bases, with 16 bases between. The CDR3 length is 16 residues. The CDR3 sequence: CASSYSSLAYGDTQYF. CDR3 coding DNA: TGTGCCAGCAGTTACTCCTCCTTAGCGTACGGGGATACGCAGTATTTT.

The gene calls are TRBV30 and TRBJ2-7, with D possibly being TRBD1 (5 bases). This CDR3 has 12 amino acids. Germline V lookup: CDR1 GTSNPN, CDR2 SVGIG (reference sequence). The CDR3: CSLGPTSYEQYF. In DNA form, the CDR3 reads TGTAGTCTGGGGCCAACCTCCTACGAGCAGTACTTC.

This chain joins TRBV7-9 and TRBJ2-7; 10 bases fit TRBD1. This CDR3 region has 14 residues. After removal of 5 bases from V and 5 bases from J, the junction contained 6 bases not matched to a gene. CDR1 SEHNR and CDR2 FQNEAQ come from the germline V gene (reference sequence). This chain's CDR3 is CASSLGQGIHEQYF. The CDR3 DNA reads TGTGCCAGCAGCCTGGGACAGGGGATCCACGAGCAGTACTTC.

This clone came up once. J is TRBJ2-7 and V is TRBV27, with D possibly being TRBD1 (5 bases). The CDR3 extends over 15 amino acids. V shed 5 bases and J shed 3 bases, with 17 bases lying between them. Per germline, CDR1 MNHEY and CDR2 SMNVEV (reference sequence). The CDR3 reads CASSRYPRAGYEQYF. CDR3 bases: TGTGCCAGCAGTCGATATCCCAGGGCAGGCTACGAGCAGTACTTC.

The J gene is TRBJ1-5, the V gene TRBV28; D possibly corresponds to TRBD1 (5 bases). The germline V and J ends were trimmed by 3 bases and 3 bases, with 12 bases remaining between them. The CDR3 contains 15 residues. Per germline, CDR1 MDHEN and CDR2 SYDVKM. Here the CDR3 reads CASSFPDSYNQPQHF. The DNA of the CDR3 is TGTGCCAGCAGTTTCCCCGACAGTTACAATCAGCCCCAGCATTTT.

This clone was recorded once. The rearrangement joins TRBV28 to TRBJ2-7; TRBD1 aligns across 8 bases. The germline gives CDR1 MDHEN, CDR2 SYDVKM. The CDR3 is 14 residues long. The V and J ends lost 4 bases and 6 bases, in that order; junction bases with no gene match: 8. The CDR3 sequence is CASSSTGVRGEQYF. CDR3 bases: TGTGCCAGCAGTTCGACAGGGGTACGAGGCGAGCAGTACTTC.

The genes are TRBV18 and TRBJ2-6; D is possibly TRBD1 (5 bases). The CDR3 loop spans 16 amino acids. V was shortened by 3 bases and J by 4 bases, with 13 bases between the two germline ends. Germline V gives CDR1 KGHSH, CDR2 LQKENI. This CDR3 is CASSPLQALGANVLTF. Here the CDR3 DNA reads TGTGCCAGCTCACCCTTACAGGCCCTGGGGGCCAACGTCCTGACTTTC.

The chain recombines TRBV5-1 with TRBJ2-1; TRBD2 matches 7 bases. With V trimmed by 0 bases and J by 9 bases, 9 bases remained unmatched. Germline CDR1 reads SGHRS; CDR2 reads YFSETQ. This CDR3 contains 15 residues. The chain's CDR3 is CASSLVRGGVPEQFF. As DNA, the CDR3 is TGCGCCAGCAGCTTGGTTCGCGGGGGTGTTCCTGAGCAGTTCTTC.

The chain's CDR3 is CASSLRDRVTEAFF. DNA of the CDR3: TGTGCCAGCAGTCTCCGGGACAGGGTCACTGAAGCTTTCTTT. The rearrangement links TRBV6-1 to TRBJ1-1, with 9 bases aligning to TRBD1. The CDR3 extends over 14 amino acids. After removal of 5 bases from V and 4 bases from J, the junction contained 5 bases not matched to a gene. CDR1 and CDR2 from the germline V gene are MNHNS and SASEGT.

The V call is TRBV5-4, the J call TRBJ2-7; the D gene is possibly TRBD2 (5 bases). The CDR3 runs 15 residues. Germline V CDR1 and CDR2: SGHNT, YYREEE (reference sequence). V lost 4 bases and J lost 2, with 16 bases in between. CDR3 bases: TGTGCCAGCAGCCTGGACGCGGACTCTACCTACGAGCAGTACTTC. Encoded protein: CASSLDADSTYEQYF.

The CDR3 DNA is TGTGCCAGCAGCCAAGTATCTTCTAATGAAAAACTGTTTTTT. Translation gives CASSQVSSNEKLFF. The V gene is TRBV4-2, the J gene TRBJ1-4; D call uncertain. V dropped 1 base and J dropped 3 bases, with 6 bases sitting between them. CDR3 length: 14 residues. Germline V lookup: CDR1 LGHNA, CDR2 YNFKEQ.

The V call is TRBV7-2, the J call TRBJ2-2; 8 bases are a match to TRBD1. V was pared by 2 bases and J by 7 bases, with 6 bases of the junction left unmatched. Germline V gene lookup returns CDR1 SGHTA and CDR2 FQGNSA. The CDR3 loop spans 15 amino acids. The CDR3 protein is CASSLKAGGFGELFF. The CDR3 region has the DNA TGTGCCAGCAGCTTAAAGGCAGGGGGCTTCGGGGAGCTGTTTTTT.

The J gene is TRBJ2-1, the V gene TRBV5-1; 12 positions match TRBD2. With V trimmed by 10 bases and J by 4 bases, 6 bases remained unmatched. This CDR3 is built from 14 residues. CDR1 and CDR2 from the germline V gene are SGHRS and YFSETQ. The CDR3 region has the DNA TGCGCCTCCAAGACTAGCGGGAGTTACAATGAGCAGTTCTTC. The encoded protein is CASKTSGSYNEQFF. The full variable domain, in which reference TRBV5-1 and TRBJ2-1 provide the parts outside the CDR3, is KAGVTQTPRYLIKTRGQQVTLSCSPISGHRSVSWYQQTPGQGLQFLFEYFSETQRNKGNFPGRFSGRQFSNSRSEMNVSTLELGDSALYLCASKTSGSYNEQFFGPGTRLTVL.

In DNA form, the CDR3 reads TGTGCCATCAGTGAGTCTGCGGGCAGTAACTATGGCTACACCTTC. Amino acid sequence: CAISESAGSNYGYTF. This chain joins TRBV10-3 and TRBJ1-2, with D uncertain. The CDR3 is made up of 15 amino acids. Trimming cost V 0 bases and J 1 base, with 9 bases left between them. Germline assignment: CDR1 ENHRY and CDR2 SYGVKD.